This T cell receptor beta chain originates from a study of CD8+CD57+ T cells in acquired aplastic anemia. Points on this clonotype: A much larger clone differs from this one at a single base, so this may be a read error.

Genomic DNA constituted the template upon which TCR beta VDJ and CDR3 profiling was performed. Each CDR3 protein is one row after TCRdb ran MiXCR on the reads. Of just over 150,000 distinct CDR3 sequences listed, around half were seen once; the top ten hold roughly 30%. With 4 bases removed from V and 10 bases from J, the gap between germline ends came to 14 bases. Germline V gene sequence: CDR1 SEHNR, CDR2 FQNEAQ (reference sequence). The CDR3 runs to 13 residues. It was patients with CD8+CD57+ cell expansion by flow cytometry who were chosen for sequencing. The V and J genes are TRBV7-9 and TRBJ1-5, with a tentative D call TRBD1 (5 bases). The sequenced material came from sorted CD4+, CD8+, or CD8+CD57+ T cells (not recorded which) from PBMCs. The receptor comes from a human donor with aplastic anemia. This CDR3 is CASSSAGRDPQHF. CDR3 in DNA: TGTGCCAGCAGCTCGGCAGGCCGGGACCCCCAGCATTTT.